Presented here are 23 T cell receptor beta chains from one specimen sequenced in a study of blood T cell repertoires in COVID-19. Using immunoSEQ multiplex PCR, the repertoire was profiled, and TCRdb retains in-frame clones only, with some absent. The table has roughly 56,000 clones, 75% to 90% seen once. Sequenced material: peripheral blood. These receptors originate from a woman aged 60-75 years with COVID-19, enrolled during active disease.

The CDR3 reads CASSLVTGGKKLFF. The CDR3 coding sequence is TGTGCCAGCAGCTTAGTGACCGGGGGAAAGAAACTGTTTTTT. The rearrangement joins TRBV7-8 to TRBJ1-4, with D tentatively TRBD1 (5 bases). V was shortened by 1 base and J by 11 bases, with 14 bases between the two germline ends. The CDR3 runs to 14 residues. Looked up from germline, CDR1 is SGHVS and CDR2 is FQNEAQ.

The genes are TRBV14 and TRBJ1-4, with D possibly being TRBD1 (6 bases). The V gene's germline CDR1 is SGHDN and CDR2 FVKESK. V lost 4 bases, J lost 0 bases, and 12 bases lay in between. The CDR3 has 16 amino acids. The CDR3 spells CASSRWDTSTNEKLFF. CDR3 coding DNA: TGTGCCAGCAGCCGATGGGACACTTCAACTAATGAAAAACTGTTTTTT.

The chain couples TRBV7-9 to TRBJ1-1; 8 bases agree with TRBD1. Germline CDR1 SEHNR, CDR2 FQNEAQ (reference sequence). CDR3 length: 17 residues. The junction had 15 bases not matched to a gene; V was cut back by 5 bases and J by 4 bases. The CDR3 nucleotides are TGTGCCAGCAGCCCGACGACAGGGGCTCTTCGAATCACTGAAGCTTTCTTT. Amino acid sequence: CASSPTTGALRITEAFF. Based on the CDR3 plus reference TRBV7-9 and TRBJ1-1, the full variable domain is DTGVSQNPRHKITKRGQNVTFRCDPISEHNRLYWYRQTLGQGPEFLTYFQNEAQLEKSRLLSDRFSAERPKGSFSTLEIQRTEQGDSAMYLCASSPTTGALRITEAFFGQGTRLTVV.

CDR3 in amino acids: CASSTTGRDTQYF. The CDR3 DNA reads TGCGCCAGCAGCACGACAGGTCGGGATACGCAGTATTTT. The chain combines TRBV4-1 with TRBJ2-3; the D gene is possibly TRBD1 (6 bases). V dropped 5 bases and J dropped 6 bases, with 12 bases sitting between them. This CDR3 is 13 amino acids long. Germline-derived CDR1 and CDR2 are MGHRA and YSYEKL.

The gene calls are TRBV6-5 and TRBJ2-2; TRBD2 might be the D (6 bases). This CDR3 contains 15 residues. CDR1 and CDR2 (germline): MNHEY, SVGAGI. V was clipped by 2 bases and J by 4 bases, with 11 bases between them. The CDR3 nucleotides read TGTGCCAGCAGTTACGGGACTGTTGCCACCGGGGAGCTGTTTTTT. This codes for CASSYGTVATGELFF.

This rearrangement joins TRBV5-4 to TRBJ2-5; D perhaps matches TRBD1 (5 bases). Per the germline V gene, CDR1 is SGHNT and CDR2 is YYREEE (reference sequence). V lost 1 base and J 5 bases, leaving 9 bases between the germline ends. CDR3 length: 13 residues. The CDR3 reads CASSLWSGETQYF. The CDR3 bases are TGTGCCAGCAGCTTGTGGTCAGGGGAGACCCAGTACTTC.

This clone was detected once. This sequence joins TRBV7-9 and TRBJ1-4, with a tentative D call TRBD1 (5 bases). CDR1 and CDR2 from the germline V gene are SEHNR and FQNEAQ (reference sequence). The CDR3 totals 15 residues. V was shortened by 4 bases and J by 1 base, with 10 bases between the two germline ends. The CDR3 coding sequence is TGTGCCAGCAGCTACGTCCAGGGAACTAATGAAAAACTGTTTTTT. Its protein is CASSYVQGTNEKLFF.

This rearrangement joins TRBV7-2 to TRBJ1-3, with D perhaps TRBD1 (6 bases). This CDR3 is built from 15 residues. Trimming shortened V by 1 base and J by 1 base, and 8 bases separated the two germline ends. CDR1 is SGHTA, CDR2 FQGNSA, per germline. CDR3 sequence (DNA): TGTGCCAGCAGCTTAGACAGGGTTTCTGGAAACACCATATATTTT. Translated, it gives CASSLDRVSGNTIYF.

The chain uses TRBV7-6 and TRBJ1-1, with D hard to call. The V and J ends lost 11 bases and 3 bases respectively, with 7 bases between them. The CDR3 has 10 amino acids. Germline values: CDR1 SGHVS, CDR2 FNYEAQ. CDR3 in DNA: TGTGCCGAGGGTTACACTGAAGCTTTCTTT. Translating gives CAEGYTEAFF.

This sequence joins TRBV19 and TRBJ1-1; no definite D call. CDR1 is LNHDA and CDR2 is SQIVND in the germline V gene (reference sequence). The CDR3 has 15 amino acids. With 3 bases removed from V and 0 bases from J, the gap between germline ends came to 11 bases. The CDR3, as DNA: TGTGCCAGTAGTATTGCGGCGAGAGTGAACACTGAAGCTTTCTTT. This codes for CASSIAARVNTEAFF.

The chain joins TRBV4-3 to TRBJ1-6; 9 bases match TRBD1. The CDR3 contains 14 residues. Trimming cost V 3 bases and J 9 bases; bases outside gene matches: 3. Germline-derived CDR1 and CDR2 are LGHNA and YSLEER. The CDR3 region has the DNA TGCGCCAGCAGCCAGGACAGGGGACCTTCACCCCTCCACTTT. Translating gives CASSQDRGPSPLHF.

The chain joins TRBV27 to TRBJ1-2, with D tentatively TRBD1 (5 bases). Deletions cut 2 bases from V and 8 bases from J, with 15 bases between. CDR3 length: 14 residues. Germline CDR1 MNHEY, CDR2 SMNVEV (reference sequence). CDR3 sequence (DNA): TGTGCCAGCAGTTTACGCCTCGGGGGGGAAGGCTACACCTTC. Translation gives CASSLRLGGEGYTF.

The V and J genes are TRBV7-9 and TRBJ2-2, with 7 nucleotides matching TRBD1. V lost 5 bases to trimming and J lost 8 bases; unmatched junction nucleotides: 2. The length of the CDR3 is 12 residues. CDR1 is SEHNR and CDR2 is FQNEAQ in the germline V gene (reference sequence). Written as DNA, the CDR3 is TGTGCCAGCAGCGGGACAGCAGGGGAGCTGTTTTTT. The encoded protein is CASSGTAGELFF.

V is TRBV7-8 and J is TRBJ1-6; D gene unclear. Germline V lookup: CDR1 SGHVS, CDR2 FQNEAQ. The V gene lost 4 bases and the J gene lost 10 bases, with 11 bases spanning the gap. This CDR3 is built from 13 residues. The CDR3 bases are TGTGCCAGCAGCTCCCCCAGAGGGTCACCCCTCCACTTT. This translates into CASSSPRGSPLHF.

The J gene is TRBJ1-3, the V gene TRBV7-9; D is unclear. CDR1 and CDR2 from the germline V gene are SEHNR and FQNEAQ (reference sequence). V lost 1 base and J 0 bases, leaving 4 bases between the germline ends. The CDR3 runs 14 residues. As DNA, the CDR3 is TGTGCCAGCAGCTTAGTCAGCTCTGGAAACACCATATATTTT. It codes for CASSLVSSGNTIYF.

This chain uses TRBV9 with TRBJ1-2, with 11 bases aligning to TRBD1. The CDR3 sequence is 15 residues long. J gave up 2 bases and V 4 bases, and 4 bases lay outside the gene matches. In germline, CDR1 is SGDLS, CDR2 YYNGEE. The DNA for the CDR3 is TGTGCCAGCAGCCCAAGGACAGGGGGCAACTATGGCTACACCTTC. Protein product: CASSPRTGGNYGYTF. Using reference TRBV9 and TRBJ1-2 for the parts outside the CDR3, the full variable domain is DSGVTQTPKHLITATGQRVTLRCSPRSGDLSVYWYQQSLDQGLQFLIQYYNGEERAKGNILERFSAQQFPDLHSELNLSSLELGDSALYFCASSPRTGGNYGYTFGSGTRLTVV.

The V call is TRBV29-1, the J call TRBJ1-2, with TRBD1 matching over 9 bases. Per germline, CDR1 SQVTM and CDR2 ANQGSEA. Losses at the gene ends were 7 bases for V and 7 bases for J; bases not matched to a gene: 10. The CDR3 consists of 13 residues. CDR3 amino acids: CSGSTGGAGGYTF. Here the CDR3 DNA reads TGCAGCGGGAGTACAGGGGGCGCGGGTGGCTACACCTTC.

The chain couples TRBV4-3 to TRBJ2-5; 10 positions agree with TRBD2. J lost 2 bases, V lost 0 bases, and 3 bases had no gene match. The germline CDR1 and CDR2 sequences are LGHNA and YSLEER. This CDR3 is built from 16 residues. The CDR3 sequence: CASSQEGAGGQETQYF. CDR3 sequence (DNA): TGCGCCAGCAGCCAAGAGGGAGCGGGGGGGCAAGAGACCCAGTACTTC.

CDR3: CASTLGLAPNEQFF. As DNA, the CDR3 is TGTGCCAGCACCCTAGGGCTAGCCCCAAATGAGCAGTTCTTC. The V call is TRBV11-2, the J call TRBJ2-1; possibly TRBD2 for D (5 bases). V was trimmed by 7 bases and J by 7 bases, leaving 17 bases between them. The CDR3 has 14 amino acids. Germline V CDR1 and CDR2: SGHAT, FQNNGV.

The chain couples TRBV10-2 to TRBJ2-5, with 9 bases lining up with TRBD2. From germline, CDR1 is WSHSY and CDR2 SAAADI. The length of the CDR3 is 16 residues. The J segment lost 1 base and the V segment lost 3 bases, leaving 6 bases of the junction unmatched. The CDR3 spells CASSDPPSGIQETQYF. CDR3 DNA sequence: TGCGCCAGCAGTGACCCCCCTAGCGGGATCCAAGAGACCCAGTACTTC.

This clone has a single count. The rearrangement joins TRBV7-8 to TRBJ1-4; tentative D call: TRBD1 (5 bases). Germline V CDR1 and CDR2: SGHVS, FQNEAQ. The germline V and J ends were trimmed by 4 bases and 0 bases, with 15 bases remaining between them. The CDR3 has 17 amino acids. The CDR3: CASSSGGSDSTNEKLFF. The CDR3 DNA reads TGTGCCAGCAGCTCGGGGGGGTCAGATTCAACTAATGAAAAACTGTTTTTT.

The J gene is TRBJ2-7, the V gene TRBV9, with 8 bases aligning to TRBD1. Germline lookup yields CDR1 SGDLS and CDR2 YYNGEE. Trimming cost V 0 bases and J 4 bases; bases outside gene matches: 3. The CDR3 consists of 14 residues. The CDR3 coding sequence is TGTGCCAGCAGCGTAGCGGGGACAGGATACGAGCAGTACTTC. It codes for CASSVAGTGYEQYF.

This rearrangement joins TRBV9 to TRBJ1-6; maybe TRBD1 (5 bases). The germline V and J ends were trimmed by 3 bases and 9 bases, with 19 bases remaining between them. CDR1 and CDR2 from the germline V gene are SGDLS and YYNGEE. The CDR3 sequence is 16 residues long. CDR3 nucleotides: TGTGCCAGCAGCGCGGAACGGGGGAATGGGGGTTCACCCCTCCACTTT. Amino acids: CASSAERGNGGSPLHF.